This record concerns one T cell receptor (beta chain) sequence. Random hexamers were used to reverse transcribe about 0.5 to 1 ug of RNA. Via MiXCR, TCRdb re-called the immunoSEQ multiplex PCR reads, giving one row per CDR3 protein. The top ten hold roughly 0.08% of the sample, which has roughly 150,000 distinct CDR3 sequences, about 94% seen once. This sample stems from a study of CD8 T cells in Susac syndrome. Sequencing of TCR beta covered CD8+ and CD4+ T cells obtained from blood. The sample consisted of CD4+ T cells from PBMCs. The source of this sequence is a human donor with Susac syndrome.

CDR3 in amino acids: CATSSRDRGTDTQYF. In nucleotides, the CDR3 is TGTGCCACCAGCAGCCGGGACAGGGGAACAGATACGCAGTATTTT. V and J are TRBV15 and TRBJ2-3; TRBD1 aligns across 10 bases. The CDR3 is 15 residues long. V trimming: 3 bases; J trimming: 3 bases; junction bases outside the gene matches: 3. The germline gives CDR1 LNHNV, CDR2 YYDKDF (reference sequence).